This is a list of T cell receptor beta chains from one sample in a study of shared clonotypes between healthy human individuals. The method was immunoSEQ multiplex PCR; TCRdb's version includes in-frame clones alone and lacks a portion of them. The sample consists of around 980,000 clones, roughly 74% of them appearing once. Sequencing was carried out using memory CD4+ T cells from PBMCs. The source is a man between 18 and 35 years old in good health. Some clones in this sample may be carry-over from other donors' samples. Each CDR3 is given with its conserved first and last residue. The D gene is left open where the match is weak. Rows give clone size only sometimes, using once, few, many, or a class for an expanded clone.

V,J,D,size,DNA,CDR3
TRBV18,TRBJ2-1,NA,NA,TGTGCCAGCTCACCGGTCCCTTACGGTGAGCAGTTCTTC,CASSPVPYGEQFF
TRBV20-1,TRBJ2-7,NA,NA,TGCAGTGCTGAAAACTACGAGCAGTACTTC,CSAENYEQYF
TRBV2,TRBJ2-3,NA,many,TGTGCCAGCAGTGAGGGTAACGAGGGGCAGTATTTT,CASSEGNEGQYF
TRBV15,TRBJ2-5,NA,NA,TGTGCCACCAGCACCCGACTCCAACGGGGGGAGACCCAGTACTTC,CATSTRLQRGETQYF
TRBV5-1,TRBJ2-5,NA,NA,TGCGCCAGCAGATTGGGGGCATTGGAGACCCAGTACTTC,CASRLGALETQYF
TRBV5-8,TRBJ1-2,TRBD1,NA,TGTGCCAGCAGCTTGAACCCAGGGGGTACCTATGGCTACACCTTC,CASSLNPGGTYGYTF
TRBV5-1,TRBJ2-7,NA,NA,TGCGCCAGCAGCCCTCACGGGGATTTCGGGTACGAGCAGTACTTC,CASSPHGDFGYEQYF
TRBV29-1,TRBJ1-2,NA,NA,TGCAGCGTTGAAGCAGGGCTAACATCCTATGGCTACACCTTC,CSVEAGLTSYGYTF
TRBV5-1,TRBJ1-2,NA,NA,TGCGCCAGCAGGGGACCCGGTCGCGACTATGGCTACACCTTC,CASRGPGRDYGYTF
TRBV7-9,TRBJ2-1,TRBD2,NA,TGTGCCAGCAGCTCCCAGCGGACTAGATTTGATGAGCAGTTCTTC,CASSSQRTRFDEQFF
TRBV5-1,TRBJ2-5,TRBD2,NA,TGCGCCAGCAGCTTGGGACTAGCGGGGTACCAAGAGACCCAGTACTTC,CASSLGLAGYQETQYF
TRBV19,TRBJ2-1,NA,NA,TGTGCCAGTAGTGGGTCGGGCCCCGCTTTACTTGAGCAGTTCTTC,CASSGSGPALLEQFF
TRBV6-1,TRBJ1-5,NA,NA,TGTGCCAGCAGTGCCCTTAAGTTCGGGGGCTATCAGCCCCAGCATTTT,CASSALKFGGYQPQHF
TRBV2,TRBJ2-5,NA,NA,TGTGCCAGCGACCTGGCAACTCAAGAGACCCAGTACTTC,CASDLATQETQYF
TRBV14,TRBJ2-6,NA,NA,TGTGCCAGCAGCCGCCTTCCGGGCCGACTTCTCCCCCCGACTTTC,CASSRLPGRLLPPTF
TRBV7-9,TRBJ2-7,NA,few,TGTGCCAGCAGCTTAGCTGGAGCCTACGAGCAGTACTTC,CASSLAGAYEQYF
TRBV2,TRBJ2-2,TRBD2,NA,TGTGCCAGCAGCGGCGGGAGGGCCCTCGGCGGGGAGCTGTTTTTT,CASSGGRALGGELFF
TRBV18,TRBJ2-7,NA,NA,TGTGCCAGCTCAAAGGGGGCAGGGGACTTGCACGAGCAGTACTTC,CASSKGAGDLHEQYF
TRBV30,TRBJ1-1,NA,few,TGTGCCTGGAGTGGGGAGCGGACGCGGGCTTTCTTT,CAWSGERTRAFF
TRBV2,TRBJ1-2,NA,NA,TGTGCCAGCAGTGCCCTGGAGAGGAACTATGGCTACACCTTC,CASSALERNYGYTF
TRBV11-2,TRBJ1-2,NA,NA,TGTGCCAGCAGGTTGCCAGGGGTCCCTAACTATGGCTACACCTTC,CASRLPGVPNYGYTF
TRBV15,TRBJ2-7,TRBD1,NA,TGTGCCACCAGCAGAGGGTACGGACAGGGGGCCGAGCAGTACTTC,CATSRGYGQGAEQYF
TRBV30,TRBJ1-1,NA,NA,TGTGCCTGGAGTGGGGACATGAACACTGAAGCTTTCTTT,CAWSGDMNTEAFF
TRBV6-5,TRBJ2-7,TRBD2,NA,TGTGCCAGCAGTCCACCTTATAGCGGGATCCACGAGCAGTACTTC,CASSPPYSGIHEQYF
TRBV28,TRBJ2-7,TRBD1,few,TGTGCCAGCAGTTTAAGGGGACAGGGCTACGAGCAGTACTTC,CASSLRGQGYEQYF
TRBV4-2,TRBJ2-4,TRBD2,NA,TGTGCCAGCAGCCAGGGGGGGGACATTCAGTACTTC,CASSQGGDIQYF
TRBV5-1,TRBJ1-4,TRBD1,NA,TGCGCCAGCAGCAAGGGACAGGGGACTGAAAAACTGTTTTTT,CASSKGQGTEKLFF
TRBV4-1,TRBJ1-5,NA,NA,TGCGCCAGCAGCCAAGTCGATATGGGTCTGAACAATCAGCCCCAGCATTTT,CASSQVDMGLNNQPQHF
TRBV18,TRBJ1-4,TRBD1,NA,TGTGCCAGCTCACCAGGGACAGGGAACGAAAAACTGTTTTTT,CASSPGTGNEKLFF
TRBV27,TRBJ1-4,NA,NA,TGTGCCAGCAGCCCCCGTAGTGGGGCGAATGAAAAACTGTTTTTT,CASSPRSGANEKLFF
TRBV5-5,TRBJ1-5,NA,NA,TGTGCCAGCAGCTGGAACCCGACAGGATTACGGCCCCAGCATTTT,CASSWNPTGLRPQHF
TRBV4-1,TRBJ2-3,NA,NA,TGCGCCAGCAGCCAGCTGGGGAGGACTATCCCCTTATTCACAGATACGCAGTATTTT,CASSQLGRTIPLFTDTQYF
TRBV5-6,TRBJ2-5,TRBD1,NA,TGTGCCAGCAGCTTGGGGGACAGGGGTGAGCAGTACTTC,CASSLGDRGEQYF
TRBV18,TRBJ2-7,NA,NA,TGTGCCAGCTCACCCGAGACAGACCGATCCTACGAGCAGTACTTC,CASSPETDRSYEQYF
TRBV1,TRBJ2-1,NA,NA,TGCACCAGCAGCCAAGATCGGCGACTAGCCTTTGAAAATGAGCAGTTCTTC,CTSSQDRRLAFENEQFF
TRBV28,TRBJ2-1,TRBD2,NA,TGTGCCAGCAGTCGGACTAGCGGCGTCTACAATGAGCAGTTCTTC,CASSRTSGVYNEQFF
TRBV27,TRBJ1-5,NA,NA,TGTGCCAGCAGTCCTATTTATCGCAGCAATCAGCCCCAGCATTTT,CASSPIYRSNQPQHF
TRBV5-1,TRBJ2-1,NA,NA,TGCGCCAGCAGCTTGGACTGGAGCTCCTACAATGAGCAGTTCTTC,CASSLDWSSYNEQFF
TRBV5-1,TRBJ2-1,NA,NA,TGCGCCAGCAGCTTGGTGGCGGATGAGCAGTTCTTC,CASSLVADEQFF
TRBV18,TRBJ2-4,TRBD1,NA,TGTGCCAGCTCACCACAGGGGGCGACCAAAAACATTCAGTACTTC,CASSPQGATKNIQYF
TRBV11-2,TRBJ1-3,NA,once,TGTGCCAGCAGCTATACGGGAAACTCTGGAAACACCATATATTTT,CASSYTGNSGNTIYF
TRBV9,TRBJ2-6,NA,NA,TGTGCCAGCAGCGTAGGCGGGCAGGGGGCCAACGTCCTGACTTTC,CASSVGGQGANVLTF
TRBV29-1,TRBJ2-1,TRBD1,NA,TGCAGCGGGACCATTTGGACAGGGGGCAGGAATGAGCAGTTCTTC,CSGTIWTGGRNEQFF